This T cell receptor beta chain was recovered during a study of shared clonotypes between healthy human individuals. Study-wide background: The plates for each donor numbered three CD4 naive, three CD4 memory, two CD8 naive and one CD8 memory. General study findings and limits: Deeper or shallower sequencing was expected to change how clonotypes are shared among donors. In having few donors, the study represented limited genetic and exposure-history diversity.

In regard to this clone: Its antigen is not identified. The identical CDR3 is also encoded by other nucleotide sequences in the sample.

The germline V gene has CDR1 SGHRS and CDR2 YFSETQ. J gave up 5 bases and V 0 bases, and 7 bases lay outside the gene matches. CDR3 length: 15 amino acids. Authors' methods: ImmunoSEQ sequences covered only the junction and lacked quality scores; filtering therefore differed. Profiled with immunoSEQ multiplex PCR; TCRdb holds only in-frame clones, not every one. V and J calls and clone size are copied from that table; D and trimming were computed from the DNA. Among more than 2,000,000 clones listed, 80% to 95% were seen once. This receptor was taken from a young man in good health. Some clones in this sample may be carry-over from other donors' samples. V and J are TRBV5-1 and TRBJ2-5, with 7 positions matching TRBD2. The specimen was naive CD4+ T cells from PBMCs. Subset here: CD45RA+ positively selected. The CDR3 nucleotides are TGCGCCAGCAGCTTGGTTGCGGGAGCGGGGGAGACCCAGTACTTC. Encoded protein: CASSLVAGAGETQYF.